This T cell receptor beta chain was sequenced in a study of TIL therapy for anti-PD-1-resistant metastatic lung cancer. About the study: Tumors had a median PD-L1 proportion score of about 6%.

This clone was seen a single time. Its antigen is not identified. General observations from the study: TIL cultures after expansion showed higher clonality and lower diversity than baseline tumor (median around 5.9% vs 31%).

Noted time point: pre-treatment sample, taken before nivolumab and TIL therapy. The tumor samples were excised metastases, mostly pleural nodules or supraclavicular lymph nodes. Tumors were harvested before any PD-1/PD-L1 blockade. There are 14 residues in the CDR3. The V segment lost 4 bases and the J segment 6 bases; nucleotides outside the gene matches: 7. Germline loops: CDR1 SGHRS, CDR2 YFSETQ. This was the immunoSEQ v3 assay. Libraries were sequenced to 2 million to 2.5 million read pairs (survey) or about 4.5-6 million (deep). The table came from immunoSEQ multiplex PCR; TCRdb's copy has only in-frame clones and leaves some out. The sample holds 20,000 to 30,000 clones, about 60% seen once.

The sequences come from tumor tissue, collected at baseline. The gene calls are TRBV5-1 and TRBJ2-7; TRBD1 aligns across 10 bases. The origin of this receptor is a woman aged 30-79 years with non-small cell lung cancer. This CDR3 is CASSLRDRGSEQYF. The CDR3 region has the DNA TGCGCCAGCAGCCTAAGGGACAGGGGAAGCGAGCAGTACTTC.